This T cell receptor (beta chain) was obtained from a study of regulatory T cells in long-lasting Graves disease. Library construction for TCR beta used iRepertoire HTBI primers and Arm-PCR of CDR3 regions. Each CDR3 protein gets one entry after TCRdb re-called the multiplex PCR reads with MiXCR. The sample shows hundreds of thousands of distinct CDR3 sequences, less than 15% of them seen only once. Per germline, CDR1 SGDLS and CDR2 YYNGEE. With 4 bases removed from V and 11 bases from J, the gap between germline ends came to 15 bases. This CDR3 comprises 12 residues. As to time point: newly diagnosed GD, antithyroid drugs for less than 3 months. TCR sequences were obtained from RNA taken from PBMCs. The sample was also reused in another study, on T cells in Graves' hyperthyroidism and ophthalmopathy.

The sequences come from peripheral blood mononuclear cells (PBMCs), collected at new diagnosis, from a patient treated with antithyroid drugs. The origin of this receptor is a man aged 25 to 40 with Graves disease. This chain links TRBV9 with TRBJ1-1; no clear D. The CDR3 coding sequence is TGTGCCAGCAGCCCCCTCGAATTTAAGGCTTTCTTT. Translated, it gives CASSPLEFKAFF.